These 10 T cell receptor beta chains were sequenced from one sample in a study of human T cells and chemical hapten exposure. Time point: patch test 2, 6 weeks after DPC sensitization. Treatment of the sample: therapeutic diphenylcyclopropenone sensitization with weekly scalp DPC. TCRdb used MiXCR to reprocess the RACE reads, holding one entry per CDR3 protein. The sample records 70,000 to 90,000 distinct CDR3 sequences, about 9.4% being singletons. The starting material was whole blood, obtained in connection with sensitization to the hapten diphenylcyclopropenone (DPC). The receptors originated from a woman aged 50 to 60 with alopecia areata. Some clones in this sample may be carry-over from other donors' samples.

The V call is TRBV30, the J call TRBJ1-5; D gene ambiguous. The CDR3 is 13 amino acids. V lost 3 bases to trimming and J lost 1 base, with 7 bases between them. Germline V CDR1 and CDR2: GTSNPN, SVGIG (reference sequence). CDR3 nucleotide sequence: TGTGCCTGGAGGCTGAGCAGCAATCAGCCCCAGCATTTT. As protein: CAWRLSSNQPQHF.

The genes are TRBV7-2 and TRBJ2-7; D is uncertain. Trimming left V 2 bases short and J 6 bases short, with 20 bases between. The CDR3 has 16 amino acids. The germline CDR1 and CDR2 sequences are SGHTA and FQGNSA. CDR3 in amino acids: CASSLLPGSSSLEQYF. The CDR3 nucleotides are TGTGCCAGCAGCTTACTCCCCGGGTCGAGCTCGCTCGAGCAGTACTTC.

This clonotype came up a few times. J is TRBJ1-4 and V is TRBV12-3 or TRBV12-4, with D maybe TRBD1 (6 bases). The CDR3 runs 16 residues. V was clipped by 4 bases and J by 5 bases, with 17 bases between them. CDR3 in DNA: TGTGCCAGCAGTTCCTTGTGGGGGCAGGGAAATGAAAAACTGTTTTTT. Translating gives CASSSLWGQGNEKLFF.

This clonotype was seen repeatedly, ten times or more. J is TRBJ2-1 and V is TRBV13; TRBD2 matches at 7 bases. The germline V gene encodes CDR1 PRHDT and CDR2 FYEKMQ (reference sequence). The CDR3 totals 16 residues. Germline trimming cut 3 bases from V and 2 bases from J; bases unmatched to any gene: 7. CDR3 sequence: CASSFPRLAAYNEQFF. CDR3 in DNA: TGTGCCAGCAGCTTCCCCCGGCTAGCGGCCTACAATGAGCAGTTCTTC.

This clonotype was recorded only once. A much larger clonotype is one base distant, so this may be a read error. The chain uses TRBV20-1 and TRBJ2-4; the D is unclear. Germline lookup yields CDR1 DFQATT and CDR2 SNEGSKA (reference sequence). V lost 7 bases, J lost 6 bases, and 19 bases lay in between. This CDR3 region has 14 residues. The CDR3 DNA is TGCAGTGTTAGTGGAGCAGTACAGAGAAACATTCAGTACTTC. Protein: CSVSGAVQRNIQYF.

This clonotype was seen only a few times. One junction end disagrees with the germline gene, perhaps due to a read error. This rearrangement joins TRBV7-9 to TRBJ2-1; the match to TRBD2 covers 8 bases. The germline V gene has CDR1 SEHNR and CDR2 FQNEAQ (reference sequence). The CDR3 length is 12 residues. The DNA for the CDR3 is TGTGCCAGCAGGTTAGCGGGGAATGAGCAGTTCTTC. Translated, it gives CASRLAGNEQFF.

This clonotype came up many times. The chain links TRBV6-1 to TRBJ1-5; D unclear. The CDR3 is made up of 14 amino acids. The germline V gene has CDR1 MNHNS and CDR2 SASEGT. The V and J ends lost 7 bases and 1 base respectively, with 11 bases between them. The CDR3 protein is CASIRYLSNQPQHF. The CDR3 nucleotides are TGTGCCAGCATTCGGTACCTAAGCAATCAGCCCCAGCATTTT.

The chain employs TRBV10-3 and TRBJ2-3; TRBD2 matches 11 bases. V shed 0 bases and J 8 bases; nucleotides not matched to a gene: 7. The CDR3 is 16 amino acids. Germline values: CDR1 ENHRY, CDR2 SYGVKD. CDR3 coding DNA: TGTGCCATCAGTGAGTCGCCTAGCGGGAGGTACGGTACGCAGTATTTT. Encoded protein: CAISESPSGRYGTQYF.

In its sample, this clonotype was seen many times. This sequence joins TRBV3-1 and TRBJ1-2; D remains ambiguous. V was pared by 0 bases and J by 5 bases, with 13 bases between. The CDR3 is made up of 15 amino acids. Looked up from germline, CDR1 is LGHDT and CDR2 is YNNKEL (reference sequence). This CDR3 reads CASSQDLWLGYGYTF. The DNA of the CDR3 is TGTGCCAGCAGCCAAGATCTTTGGCTCGGGTATGGCTACACCTTC.

In its sample, this clonotype was seen many times. The chain joins TRBV25-1 to TRBJ2-2, with D unresolved. V shed 1 base and J shed 3 bases, with 9 bases lying between them. This CDR3 region has 15 residues. The germline CDR1 and CDR2 sequences are MGHDK and SYGVNS. CDR3 sequence reads: CASSESLLDTGELFF. CDR3 DNA sequence: TGTGCCAGCAGTGAATCGCTGCTGGACACCGGGGAGCTGTTTTTT.